Below are 8 T cell receptor beta chains sequenced from a single sample in a study of blood T cell repertoires in COVID-19 (dated by TCRdb to the early 2020s). Receptor libraries were prepared by the immunoSEQ multiplex PCR assay. TCRdb's version of the immuneACCESS table is confined to in-frame rearrangements and falls short of the full clone set. An unresolved V gene accounts for under half of the shortfall where checked; the remainder is of unknown origin. This sample comprises 150,000 to 200,000 clones, around 83% of them detected only once. The top ten clones comprise 12% to 15% of the sample. Specimen: PBMCs or T cells enriched from blood (not recorded which). These receptors were collected from a man over 45 who had recovered from COVID-19.

The rearrangement uses TRBV30 and TRBJ1-4, with 8 bases fitting TRBD1. Germline-derived CDR1 and CDR2 are GTSNPN and SVGIG (reference sequence). This CDR3 has 11 residues. J lost 7 bases, V lost 7 bases, and 2 bases had no gene match. CDR3 sequence reads: CAFDRGEKLFF. CDR3 DNA: TGTGCCTTTGACAGGGGTGAAAAACTGTTTTTT.

The chain carries TRBV6-2 or TRBV6-3 and TRBJ2-7; TRBD1 matches at 7 bases. CDR3 length: 15 amino acids. Trimming cost V 5 bases and J 2 bases; bases outside gene matches: 9. Germline CDR1 MNHEY, CDR2 SVGEGT. The CDR3 region is CASSRLGTVAYEQYF. The CDR3 region has the DNA TGTGCCAGCAGTCGTCTGGGGACAGTGGCCTACGAGCAGTACTTC.

The chain carries TRBV7-8 and TRBJ1-2; no clear D gene. The germline CDR1 and CDR2 sequences are SGHVS and FQNEAQ. Trimming took 3 bases from V and 6 from J, leaving 8 bases between them. CDR3 size: 12 residues. For the CDR3, the DNA is TGTGCCAGCAGCTTCTCGGGTGATGGCTACACCTTC. As protein: CASSFSGDGYTF.

The chain couples TRBV19 to TRBJ1-5; tentatively, D is TRBD1 (6 bases). V lost 3 bases and J lost 5, with 17 bases in between. The CDR3 is made up of 16 amino acids. Germline-derived CDR1 and CDR2 are LNHDA and SQIVND (reference sequence). The CDR3 DNA reads as TGTGCCAGTAGTATTAAGGGCAGGGGCCAGGATCAGCCCCAGCATTTT. Translated, it gives CASSIKGRGQDQPQHF.

This clone was found a few times. The rearrangement uses TRBV7-3 and TRBJ2-1; D unclear. This CDR3 contains 13 residues. V was trimmed by 6 bases and J by 2 bases, leaving 8 bases between them. Germline CDR1 reads SGHTA; CDR2 reads FQGTGA. Here the CDR3 DNA reads TGTGCCAGCAGTTTTGGGCCCTACAATGAGCAGTTCTTC. This sequence encodes CASSFGPYNEQFF.

The chain joins TRBV7-9 to TRBJ2-1, with D possibly matching TRBD2 (6 bases). CDR1 is SEHNR and CDR2 is FQNEAQ in the germline V gene (reference sequence). The CDR3 totals 14 residues. Trimming removed 3 bases from V and 7 bases from J, with 13 bases in between. The DNA of the CDR3 is TGTGCCAGCAGCTTTGGGGGGAATGCGAATGAGCAGTTCTTC. Translation gives CASSFGGNANEQFF.

The chain carries TRBV7-8 and TRBJ1-3; no reliable D call. CDR1 is SGHVS, CDR2 FQNEAQ, per germline. The V end was cut by 5 bases, the J end by 0 bases, with 14 bases between. CDR3 length equals 16 residues. The CDR3 DNA follows: TGTGCCAGCAGCCCAGGATCCAGCATCTCTGGAAACACCATATATTTT. It yields the protein CASSPGSSISGNTIYF.

This chain links TRBV28 with TRBJ2-3, with TRBD1 identical over 10 bases. CDR1 and CDR2 (germline): MDHEN, SYDVKM. The CDR3 length is 15 residues. The J segment lost 5 bases and the V segment lost 6 bases, leaving 8 bases of the junction unmatched. The CDR3 region is CASSLLTGGVDTQYF. CDR3 nucleotide sequence: TGTGCCAGCAGCCTTCTGACAGGGGGCGTAGATACGCAGTATTTT.